This TCR beta chain originates from a study of blood T cell repertoires in COVID-19. Sequencing was performed with immunoSEQ multiplex PCR; in TCRdb, only in-frame clones are kept and a portion is missing. The repertoire holds 80,000 or so clones, with more than 75% as singletons. The sample holds one count of this clone. Deletions cut 0 bases from V and 4 bases from J, with 9 bases between. The CDR3 length is 15 residues. From germline, CDR1 is SGHDN and CDR2 FVKESK. This chain links TRBV14 with TRBJ2-2, with no clear D. The sequence derives from a woman aged 55-70 years with acute or convalescent COVID-19. The source material was peripheral blood. CDR3 region: CASSQDIPGTGELFF. The CDR3 DNA is TGTGCCAGCAGCCAAGATATCCCGGGCACCGGGGAGCTGTTTTTT.